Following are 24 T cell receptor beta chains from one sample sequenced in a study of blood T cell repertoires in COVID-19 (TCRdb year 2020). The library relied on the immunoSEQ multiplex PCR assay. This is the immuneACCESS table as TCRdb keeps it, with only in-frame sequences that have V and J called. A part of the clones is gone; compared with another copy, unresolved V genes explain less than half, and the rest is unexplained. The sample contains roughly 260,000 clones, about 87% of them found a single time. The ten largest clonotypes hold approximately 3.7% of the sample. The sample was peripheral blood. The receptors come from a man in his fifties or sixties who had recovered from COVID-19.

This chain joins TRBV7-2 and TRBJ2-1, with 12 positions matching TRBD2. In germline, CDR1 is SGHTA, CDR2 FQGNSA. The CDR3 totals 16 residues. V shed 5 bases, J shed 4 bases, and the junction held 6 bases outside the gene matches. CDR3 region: CASSQTSGGLYNEQFF. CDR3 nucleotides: TGTGCCAGCAGCCAAACTAGCGGGGGGCTATACAATGAGCAGTTCTTC. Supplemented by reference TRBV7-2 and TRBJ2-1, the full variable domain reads GAGVSQSPSNKVTEKGKDVELRCDPISGHTALYWYRQSLGQGLEFLIYFQGNSAPDKSGLPSDRFSAERTGGSVSTLTIQRTQQEDSAVYLCASSQTSGGLYNEQFFGPGTRLTVL.

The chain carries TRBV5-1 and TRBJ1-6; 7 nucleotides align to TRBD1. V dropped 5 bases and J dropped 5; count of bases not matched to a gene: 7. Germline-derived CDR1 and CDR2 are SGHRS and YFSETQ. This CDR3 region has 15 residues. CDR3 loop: CASRLDRANNSPLHF. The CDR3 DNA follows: TGCGCCAGCAGACTTGACAGGGCGAATAATTCACCCCTCCACTTT.

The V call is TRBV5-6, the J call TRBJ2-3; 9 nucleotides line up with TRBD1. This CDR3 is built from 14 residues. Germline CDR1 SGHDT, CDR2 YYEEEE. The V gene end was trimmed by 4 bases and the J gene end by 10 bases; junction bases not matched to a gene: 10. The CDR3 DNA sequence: TGTGCCAGCAGCCGTCCGGGACAGGGCGGCCCGCAGTATTTT. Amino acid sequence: CASSRPGQGGPQYF.

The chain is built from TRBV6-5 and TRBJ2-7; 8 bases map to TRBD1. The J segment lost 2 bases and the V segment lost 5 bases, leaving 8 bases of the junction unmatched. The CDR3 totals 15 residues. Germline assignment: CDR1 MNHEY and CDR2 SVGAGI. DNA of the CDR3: TGTGCCAGCAGTACACTCCAGGGGGCGGCCTACGAGCAGTACTTC. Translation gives CASSTLQGAAYEQYF.

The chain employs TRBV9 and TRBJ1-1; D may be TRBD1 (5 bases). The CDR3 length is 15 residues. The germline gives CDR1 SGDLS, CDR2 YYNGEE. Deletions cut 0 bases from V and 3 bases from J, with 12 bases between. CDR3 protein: CASSVDGQGDTEAFF. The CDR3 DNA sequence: TGTGCCAGCAGCGTAGATGGACAAGGGGACACTGAAGCTTTCTTT. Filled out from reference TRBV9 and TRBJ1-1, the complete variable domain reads DSGVTQTPKHLITATGQRVTLRCSPRSGDLSVYWYQQSLDQGLQFLIQYYNGEERAKGNILERFSAQQFPDLHSELNLSSLELGDSALYFCASSVDGQGDTEAFFGQGTRLTVV.

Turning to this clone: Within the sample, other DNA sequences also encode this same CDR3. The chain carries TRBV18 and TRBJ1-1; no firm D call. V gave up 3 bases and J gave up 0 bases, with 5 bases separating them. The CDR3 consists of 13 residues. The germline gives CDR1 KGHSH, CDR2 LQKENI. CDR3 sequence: CASSPSLNTEAFF. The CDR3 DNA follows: TGTGCCAGCTCACCTTCTCTGAACACTGAAGCTTTCTTT.

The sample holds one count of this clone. The CDR3 DNA reads as TGTGCCTGGAGTGTAGGGGTGAACACTGAAGCTTTCTTT. Its translation is CAWSVGVNTEAFF. V gene TRBV30 combines with J gene TRBJ1-1; the D gene is possibly TRBD1 (5 bases). Trimming stripped 0 bases from V and 0 bases from J, with 5 bases between. This CDR3 comprises 13 residues. Looked up from germline, CDR1 is GTSNPN and CDR2 is SVGIG (reference sequence).

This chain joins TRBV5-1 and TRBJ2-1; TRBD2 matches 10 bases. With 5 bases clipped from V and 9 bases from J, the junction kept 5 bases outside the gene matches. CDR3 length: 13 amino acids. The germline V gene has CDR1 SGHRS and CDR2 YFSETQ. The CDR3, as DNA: TGCGCCAGCAGTATGGGACTAGCGATTGAGCAGTTCTTC. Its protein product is CASSMGLAIEQFF.

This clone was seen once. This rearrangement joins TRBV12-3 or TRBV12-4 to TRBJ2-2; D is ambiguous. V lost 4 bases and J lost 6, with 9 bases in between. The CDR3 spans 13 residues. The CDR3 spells CASSSVLAGELFF. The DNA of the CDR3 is TGTGCCAGCAGTTCAGTTCTGGCCGGGGAGCTGTTTTTT.

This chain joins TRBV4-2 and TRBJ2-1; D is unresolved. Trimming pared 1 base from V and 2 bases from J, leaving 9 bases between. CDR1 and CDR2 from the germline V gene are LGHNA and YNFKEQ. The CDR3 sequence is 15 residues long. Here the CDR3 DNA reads TGTGCCAGCAGCCAAGGAGCCGCAACCTACAATGAGCAGTTCTTC. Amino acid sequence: CASSQGAATYNEQFF.

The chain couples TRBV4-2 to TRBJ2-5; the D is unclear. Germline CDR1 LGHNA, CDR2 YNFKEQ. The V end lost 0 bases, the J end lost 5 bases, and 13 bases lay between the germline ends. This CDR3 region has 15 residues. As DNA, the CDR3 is TGTGCCAGCAGCCAAGAGAATCTACACGGGGAGACCCAGTACTTC. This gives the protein CASSQENLHGETQYF.

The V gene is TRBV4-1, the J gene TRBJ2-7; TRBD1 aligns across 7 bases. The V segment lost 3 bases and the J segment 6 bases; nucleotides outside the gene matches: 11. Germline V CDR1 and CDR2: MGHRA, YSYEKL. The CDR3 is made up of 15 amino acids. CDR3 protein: CASSHKTGRHGEQYF. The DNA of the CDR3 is TGCGCCAGCAGCCATAAGACAGGGAGACATGGCGAGCAGTACTTC.

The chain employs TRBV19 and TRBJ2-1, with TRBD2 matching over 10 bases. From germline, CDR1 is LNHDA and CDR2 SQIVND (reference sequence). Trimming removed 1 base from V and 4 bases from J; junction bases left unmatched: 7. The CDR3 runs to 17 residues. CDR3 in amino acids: CASSIVSTSGPYNEQFF. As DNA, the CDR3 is TGTGCCAGTAGTATAGTCTCGACTAGCGGGCCTTACAATGAGCAGTTCTTC. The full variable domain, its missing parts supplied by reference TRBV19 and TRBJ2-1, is DGGITQSPKYLFRKEGQNVTLSCEQNLNHDAMYWYRQDPGQGLRLIYYSQIVNDFQKGDIAEGYSVSREKKESFPLTVTSAQKNPTAFYLCASSIVSTSGPYNEQFFGPGTRLTVL.

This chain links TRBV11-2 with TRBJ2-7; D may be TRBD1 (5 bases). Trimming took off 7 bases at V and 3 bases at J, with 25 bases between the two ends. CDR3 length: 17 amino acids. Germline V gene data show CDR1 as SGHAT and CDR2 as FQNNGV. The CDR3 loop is CASTPQGGFFGFYEQYF. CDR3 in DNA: TGTGCCAGCACCCCCCAGGGCGGATTCTTCGGTTTCTACGAGCAGTACTTC. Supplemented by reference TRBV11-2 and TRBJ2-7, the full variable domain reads EAGVAQSPRYKIIEKRQSVAFWCNPISGHATLYWYQQILGQGPKLLIQFQNNGVVDDSQLPKDRFSAERLKGVDSTLKIQPAKLEDSAVYLCASTPQGGFFGFYEQYFGPGTRLTVT.

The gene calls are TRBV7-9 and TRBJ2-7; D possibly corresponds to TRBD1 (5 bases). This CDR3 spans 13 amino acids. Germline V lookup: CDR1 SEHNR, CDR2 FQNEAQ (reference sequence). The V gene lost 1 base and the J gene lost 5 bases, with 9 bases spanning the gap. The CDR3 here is CASSLEGKHEQYF. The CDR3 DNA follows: TGTGCCAGCAGCTTAGAGGGGAAACACGAGCAGTACTTC.

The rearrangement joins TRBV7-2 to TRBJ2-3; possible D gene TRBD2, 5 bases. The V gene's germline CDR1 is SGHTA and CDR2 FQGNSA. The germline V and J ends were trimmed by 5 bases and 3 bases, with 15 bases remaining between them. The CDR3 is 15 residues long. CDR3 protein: CASSARTWGTDTQYF. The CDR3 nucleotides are TGTGCCAGCAGCGCCCGGACTTGGGGTACAGATACGCAGTATTTT.

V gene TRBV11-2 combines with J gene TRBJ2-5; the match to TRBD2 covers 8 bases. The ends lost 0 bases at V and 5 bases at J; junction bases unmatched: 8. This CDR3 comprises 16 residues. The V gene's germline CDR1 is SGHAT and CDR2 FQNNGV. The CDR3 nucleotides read TGTGCCAGCAGCTTAGATTTCGGGGGGGCCAAGGAGACCCAGTACTTC. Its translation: CASSLDFGGAKETQYF.

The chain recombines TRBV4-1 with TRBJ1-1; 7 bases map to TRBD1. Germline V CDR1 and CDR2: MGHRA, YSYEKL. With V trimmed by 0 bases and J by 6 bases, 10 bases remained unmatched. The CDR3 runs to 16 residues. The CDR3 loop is CASSQEVDRYGAEAFF. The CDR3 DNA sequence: TGCGCCAGCAGCCAAGAGGTGGACAGGTACGGGGCTGAAGCTTTCTTT.

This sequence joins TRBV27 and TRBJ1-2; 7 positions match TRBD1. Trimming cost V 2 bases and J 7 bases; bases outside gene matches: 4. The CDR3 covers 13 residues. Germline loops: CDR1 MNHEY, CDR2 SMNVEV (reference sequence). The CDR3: CASSLRGLGGYTF. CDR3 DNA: TGTGCCAGCAGTTTAAGGGGGCTGGGTGGCTACACCTTC.

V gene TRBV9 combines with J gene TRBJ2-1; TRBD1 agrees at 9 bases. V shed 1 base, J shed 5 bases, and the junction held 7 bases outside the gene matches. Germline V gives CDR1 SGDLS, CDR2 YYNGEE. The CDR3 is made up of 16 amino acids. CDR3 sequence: CASSVRRTGDNNEQFF. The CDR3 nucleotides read TGTGCCAGCAGCGTACGAAGGACAGGGGACAACAATGAGCAGTTCTTC.

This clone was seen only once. CDR3: CASSPAGVPPYNEQFF. Here the CDR3 DNA reads TGTGCCAGCAGCCCAGCGGGGGTGCCCCCCTACAATGAGCAGTTCTTC. The V and J genes are TRBV11-2 and TRBJ2-1; 8 bases agree with TRBD2. The CDR3 runs 16 residues. The ends lost 5 bases at V and 2 bases at J; junction bases unmatched: 8. CDR1 is SGHAT and CDR2 is FQNNGV in the germline V gene.

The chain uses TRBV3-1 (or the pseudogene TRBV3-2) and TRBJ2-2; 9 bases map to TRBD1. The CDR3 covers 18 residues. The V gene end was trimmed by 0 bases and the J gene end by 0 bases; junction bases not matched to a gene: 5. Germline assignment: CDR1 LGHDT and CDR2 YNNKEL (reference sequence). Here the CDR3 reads CASSQEQGAWANTGELFF. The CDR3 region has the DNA TGTGCCAGCAGCCAAGAACAGGGGGCTTGGGCGAACACCGGGGAGCTGTTTTTT.

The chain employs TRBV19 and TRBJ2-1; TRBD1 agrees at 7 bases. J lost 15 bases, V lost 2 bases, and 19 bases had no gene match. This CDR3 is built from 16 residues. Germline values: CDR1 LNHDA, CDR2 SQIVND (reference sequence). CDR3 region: CASSISINPRGTVTFF. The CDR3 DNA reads TGTGCCAGTAGTATAAGTATCAATCCAAGGGGGACAGTGACGTTCTTC.

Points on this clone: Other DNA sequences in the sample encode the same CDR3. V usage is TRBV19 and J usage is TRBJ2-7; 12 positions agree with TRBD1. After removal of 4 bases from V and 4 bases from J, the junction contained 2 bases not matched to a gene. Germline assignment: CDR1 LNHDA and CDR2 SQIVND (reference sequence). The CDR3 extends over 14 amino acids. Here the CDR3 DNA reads TGTGCCAGTAGTACGGGACAGGGGGCTTACGAGCAGTACTTC. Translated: CASSTGQGAYEQYF.